The 17 T cell receptor beta chains below were found in one sample sequenced in a study of shared clonotypes between healthy human individuals. Libraries were prepared by immunoSEQ multiplex PCR; TCRdb keeps only in-frame clonotypes and omits some of them. Of about 1 million clones in the sample, more than 60% were seen once. Material: memory CD4+ T cells sorted from blood. Subset here: CD45RA-negative fraction. These receptors were collected from a man younger than 35 in good health.

The rearrangement uses TRBV6-1 and TRBJ2-5; no clear D gene. V lost 5 bases to trimming and J lost 7 bases, with 11 bases between them. CDR3 length: 12 amino acids. CDR1 is MNHNS and CDR2 is SASEGT in the germline V gene. The CDR3 nucleotides are TGTGCCAGCAGTCCGGGCAGCGTGACCCAGTACTTC. This gives the protein CASSPGSVTQYF.

The V call is TRBV6-1, the J call TRBJ2-2; TRBD1 agrees at 7 bases. The CDR3 loop spans 15 amino acids. After removal of 7 bases from V and 0 bases from J, the junction contained 5 bases not matched to a gene. Germline CDR1 reads MNHNS; CDR2 reads SASEGT. CDR3: CASNRGGANTGELFF. CDR3 coding DNA: TGTGCCAGCAACAGAGGGGGCGCGAACACCGGGGAGCTGTTTTTT.

V is TRBV6-1 and J is TRBJ2-1, with D uncertain. CDR1 and CDR2 from the germline V gene are MNHNS and SASEGT. Deletions cut 3 bases from V and 15 bases from J, with 21 bases between. This CDR3 spans 14 amino acids. DNA for the CDR3: TGTGCCAGCAGTGATACAAGTGGATTTACGACTCCGTTCTTC. Protein product: CASSDTSGFTTPFF.

As to this clone: The sample holds other DNA sequences that translate to the same CDR3. The chain is built from TRBV7-2 and TRBJ2-2; D gene ambiguous. Germline V gene sequence: CDR1 SGHTA, CDR2 FQGNSA. Trimming took 5 bases from V and 0 from J, leaving 7 bases between them. The CDR3 contains 14 residues. The CDR3 sequence: CASSHTANTGELFF. In DNA, the CDR3 is TGTGCCAGCAGCCACACCGCGAACACCGGGGAGCTGTTTTTT.

The genes are TRBV11-2 and TRBJ1-2; D ambiguous. The germline V and J ends were trimmed by 0 bases and 8 bases, with 13 bases remaining between them. This CDR3 comprises 14 residues. Germline V CDR1 and CDR2: SGHAT, FQNNGV. The CDR3, as DNA: TGTGCCAGCAGCTTAGATCCGAGTGGACGAGGCTACACCTTC. It translates to CASSLDPSGRGYTF.

This sequence joins TRBV21-1 and TRBJ1-2; the D segment call TRBD1 is taken from the table without a DNA check. TRBV21-1 is described as a pseudogene. The CDR3 has 18 residues. Written as DNA, the CDR3 is TGTGCCAGCAGCAAAGTGTGGGGCGGGCAGGGGTACAGCTATGGCTACACCTTC. Translating it yields CASSKVWGGQGYSYGYTF.

The chain joins TRBV7-2 to TRBJ1-4; tentative D call: TRBD1 (5 bases). V was clipped by 8 bases and J by 10 bases, with 23 bases between them. Germline V gene sequence: CDR1 SGHTA, CDR2 FQGNSA. The CDR3 consists of 15 residues. CDR3 sequence reads: CASQERGAAGGKLFF. The CDR3 DNA follows: TGTGCCAGCCAAGAGCGCGGGGCTGCCGGCGGAAAACTGTTTTTT.

V and J are TRBV25-1 and TRBJ2-1; no firm D call. V lost 5 bases and J lost 1, with 12 bases in between. The CDR3 is 15 residues long. CDR1 is MGHDK and CDR2 is SYGVNS in the germline V gene. The chain's CDR3 is CASSSNFLSYNEQFF. The CDR3 DNA reads as TGTGCCAGCAGTTCTAACTTTCTTTCCTACAATGAGCAGTTCTTC.

The chain employs TRBV5-1 and TRBJ2-2, with 7 bases lining up with TRBD1. This CDR3 is 15 amino acids long. The junction had 8 bases not matched to a gene; V was cut back by 2 bases and J by 7 bases. Per the germline V gene, CDR1 is SGHRS and CDR2 is YFSETQ. CDR3 in DNA: TGCGCCAGCAGCTTATCGACAGGGACGGGCGGGGAGCTGTTTTTT. Translating gives CASSLSTGTGGELFF.

The gene calls are TRBV5-1 and TRBJ2-5, with 7 bases aligning to TRBD1. The CDR3 sequence is 15 residues long. V shed 3 bases, J shed 2 bases, and the junction held 7 bases outside the gene matches. Germline-derived CDR1 and CDR2 are SGHRS and YFSETQ. For the CDR3, the DNA is TGCGCCAGCAGCTCGGGGACAGTTAGACAAGAGACCCAGTACTTC. This translates into CASSSGTVRQETQYF.

The J gene is TRBJ2-7, the V gene TRBV6-1, with 7 bases fitting TRBD2. Germline CDR1 reads MNHNS; CDR2 reads SASEGT. The CDR3 has 15 amino acids. Trimming at V came to 7 bases and at J to 6 bases, leaving 15 bases not matched to a gene. CDR3 protein: CASMIPPGGMGEQYF. The CDR3 DNA is TGTGCCAGCATGATCCCTCCGGGGGGAATGGGCGAGCAGTACTTC.

This clone was seen repeatedly, ten times or more. CDR3 nucleotide sequence: TGTGCCACCCTGGCCGGGGGCCAGTGGCGCTGGGAGACCCAGTACTTC. It is translated as CATLAGGQWRWETQYF. V gene TRBV27 combines with J gene TRBJ2-5; D may correspond to TRBD1 or TRBD2 (6 bases each). V lost 10 bases to trimming and J lost 5 bases, with 26 bases between them. CDR1 and CDR2 from the germline V gene are MNHEY and SMNVEV (reference sequence). The CDR3 has 16 amino acids.

The chain links TRBV6-1 to TRBJ2-7; TRBD1 aligns across 7 bases. This CDR3 spans 14 amino acids. The germline CDR1 and CDR2 sequences are MNHNS and SASEGT. Trimming cost V 6 bases and J 0 bases; bases outside gene matches: 5. CDR3 sequence (DNA): TGTGCCAGCAGGACAGGGTCTAGCTCCTACGAGCAGTACTTC. The encoded protein is CASRTGSSSYEQYF.

This clone was recorded only once. V usage is TRBV9 and J usage is TRBJ2-2; D not resolved. This CDR3 has 13 residues. V lost 0 bases to trimming and J lost 4 bases, with 4 bases between them. Germline V gene data show CDR1 as SGDLS and CDR2 as YYNGEE. The CDR3 loop reads CASSVVTTGELFF. For the CDR3, the DNA is TGTGCCAGCAGCGTAGTCACCACCGGGGAGCTGTTTTTT.

The chain joins TRBV4-3 to TRBJ2-3; perhaps TRBD2 as D (6 bases). This CDR3 is built from 15 residues. Germline CDR1 and CDR2: LGHNA and YSLEER. Trimming cost V 4 bases and J 12 bases, with 23 bases left between them. The DNA of the CDR3 is TGCGCCAGCAGCCTGGGCTTGTGGGGGGAGTCGATACAGTATTTT. Its translation: CASSLGLWGESIQYF.

The chain carries TRBV29-1 and TRBJ2-1, with TRBD2 matching over 8 bases. V shed 6 bases, J shed 6 bases, and the junction held 13 bases outside the gene matches. This CDR3 contains 15 residues. CDR1 SQVTM and CDR2 ANQGSEA come from the germline V gene. In nucleotides, the CDR3 is TGCAGCGTGAGGCGATTCGGGAGGGATTTCAATGAGCAGTTCTTC. It specifies CSVRRFGRDFNEQFF.

This clone was observed a few times. The chain has TRBV7-9 and TRBJ1-2; D is unclear. Germline loops: CDR1 SEHNR, CDR2 FQNEAQ (reference sequence). Trimming shortened V by 1 base and J by 6 bases, and 9 bases separated the two germline ends. The CDR3 has 13 amino acids. CDR3 sequence (DNA): TGTGCCAGCAGCTTAGTTCCTCCGGATGGCTACACCTTC. It translates to CASSLVPPDGYTF.